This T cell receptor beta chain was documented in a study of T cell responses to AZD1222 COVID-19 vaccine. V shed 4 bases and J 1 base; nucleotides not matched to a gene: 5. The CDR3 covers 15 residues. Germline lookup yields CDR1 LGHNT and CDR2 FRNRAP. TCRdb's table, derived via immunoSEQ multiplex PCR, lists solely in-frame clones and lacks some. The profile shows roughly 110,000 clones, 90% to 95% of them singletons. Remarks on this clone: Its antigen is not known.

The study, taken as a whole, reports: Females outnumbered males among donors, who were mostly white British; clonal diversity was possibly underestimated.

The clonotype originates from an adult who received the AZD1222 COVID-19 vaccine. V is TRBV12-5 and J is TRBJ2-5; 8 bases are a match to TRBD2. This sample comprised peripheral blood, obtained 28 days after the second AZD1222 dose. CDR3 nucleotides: TGTGCTAGTGGTTCGGCCGGGGGGGGCCAAGAGACCCAGTACTTC. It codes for CASGSAGGGQETQYF. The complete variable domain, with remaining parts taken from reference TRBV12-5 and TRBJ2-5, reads DARVTQTPRHKVTEMGQEVTMRCQPILGHNTVFWYRQTMMQGLELLAYFRNRAPLDDSGMPKDRFSAEMPDATLATLKIQPSEPRDSAVYFCASGSAGGGQETQYFGPGTRLLVL.